The 29 T cell receptor beta chains in this list originate from one sample, sequenced in a study of blood T cells in healthy people across ages. For the second PCR, which ran for about 6 to 11 cycles, a sample-barcoded 5' primer and a J-beta primer mix were used. TCRdb used MiXCR to reprocess the 5' RACE reads, holding one entry per CDR3 protein. The sample holds fewer than 2,000,000 distinct CDR3 sequences; about two fifths are singletons and the top ten take under 25%. Sequenced sample: blood. The receptors stem from a human donor in good health.

This chain joins TRBV7-9 and TRBJ1-1; 9 bases match TRBD1. Trimming cost V 5 bases and J 1 base; bases outside gene matches: 5. The CDR3 runs to 15 residues. Germline V gives CDR1 SEHNR, CDR2 FQNEAQ (reference sequence). CDR3 in amino acids: CASSPWTGANTEAFF. CDR3 coding DNA: TGTGCCAGCAGCCCCTGGACAGGGGCGAACACTGAAGCTTTCTTT. The variable domain in full, with the rest retrieved from reference TRBV7-9 and TRBJ1-1, is DTGVSQNPRHKITKRGQNVTFRCDPISEHNRLYWYRQTLGQGPEFLTYFQNEAQLEKSRLLSDRFSAERPKGSFSTLEIQRTEQGDSAMYLCASSPWTGANTEAFFGQGTRLTVV.

The CDR3 nucleotides read TGTGCCAGCTCACCACGTAGGGGGCTCGGCACTGAAGCTTTCTTT. Residues: CASSPRRGLGTEAFF. The rearrangement links TRBV18 to TRBJ1-1; 7 positions match TRBD1. The CDR3 runs 15 residues. Looked up from germline, CDR1 is KGHSH and CDR2 is LQKENI. Trimming took 1 base from V and 4 from J; bases not matched to a gene: 6. Using reference TRBV18 and TRBJ1-1 for the parts outside the CDR3, the full variable domain is NAGVMQNPRHLVRRRGQEARLRCSPMKGHSHVYWYRQLPEEGLKFMVYLQKENIIDESGMPKERFSAEFPKEGPSILRIQQVVRGDSAAYFCASSPRRGLGTEAFFGQGTRLTVV.

Note on this clonotype: Germline and junction disagree at one end, which may indicate a read error. V is TRBV15 and J is TRBJ2-3, with TRBD2 identical over 9 bases. CDR1 and CDR2 from the germline V gene are LNHNV and YYDKDF (reference sequence). This CDR3 comprises 18 residues. CDR3 DNA: TGTGCCACCAACAGACGTAGGACTAGCGACGAATCCACAGATACGCGGTATTTT. Translating gives CATNRRRTSDESTDTRYF.

The V gene is TRBV29-1, the J gene TRBJ1-1; D not resolved. V was pared by 6 bases and J by 1 base, with 6 bases between. CDR1 SQVTM and CDR2 ANQGSEA come from the germline V gene. This CDR3 comprises 11 residues. This CDR3 is CSVQANTEAFF. CDR3 bases: TGCAGCGTACAAGCGAACACTGAAGCTTTCTTT.

In DNA, the CDR3 is TGTGCCAGCAGTGAACCCGACCGATCCCCCGTAACTGAAGCTTTCTTT. It translates to CASSEPDRSPVTEAFF. The chain combines TRBV6-1 with TRBJ1-1; D gene unclear. This CDR3 is 16 amino acids long. Germline CDR1 reads MNHNS; CDR2 reads SASEGT. Trimming removed 2 bases at V and 5 bases at J, with 18 bases between.

This clonotype was counted a few times. This chain connects TRBV7-2 to TRBJ1-4; 12 bases fit TRBD1. The V and J ends lost 3 bases and 7 bases, in that order; junction bases with no gene match: 6. The CDR3 contains 16 residues. The germline gives CDR1 SGHTA, CDR2 FQGNSA. The CDR3 DNA reads TGTGCCAGCAGCTTTCGGGACAGGGGGCGAGGTGAAAAACTGTTTTTT. This codes for CASSFRDRGRGEKLFF.

The chain employs TRBV7-2 and TRBJ1-4, with D unresolved. The CDR3 is 16 amino acids. Trimming removed 1 base from V and 6 bases from J, with 15 bases in between. Germline assignment: CDR1 SGHTA and CDR2 FQGNSA. CDR3 coding DNA: TGTGCCAGCAGCTTAGACCGGACCGCCGGGGATGAAAAACTGTTTTTT. Its protein is CASSLDRTAGDEKLFF.

The chain carries TRBV6-5 and TRBJ1-2; weak D call: TRBD1 (5 bases). V dropped 0 bases and J dropped 4 bases, with 15 bases sitting between them. CDR1 is MNHEY, CDR2 SVGAGI, per germline. This CDR3 has 16 residues. CDR3 coding DNA: TGTGCCAGCAGTTACTCGGGGCAGCGGAGCCTCTATGGCTACACCTTC. The encoded protein is CASSYSGQRSLYGYTF.

This rearrangement joins TRBV24-1 to TRBJ2-7; 12 bases match TRBD1. The V gene's germline CDR1 is KGHDR and CDR2 SFDVKD. The CDR3 is 16 residues long. J gave up 6 bases and V 3 bases, and 8 bases lay outside the gene matches. This chain's CDR3 is CATSDGDRGLRAEQYF. The CDR3 DNA reads as TGTGCCACCAGTGATGGGGACAGGGGGCTGAGGGCCGAGCAGTACTTC.

The chain recombines TRBV6-1 with TRBJ1-2; D remains unclear. The germline gives CDR1 MNHNS, CDR2 SASEGT. CDR3 length equals 12 residues. The V and J ends lost 6 bases and 8 bases respectively, with 13 bases between them. The CDR3 loop reads CASSSQAEGYTF. The DNA for the CDR3 is TGTGCCAGCAGCTCCCAGGCGGAAGGCTACACCTTC.

Remarks on this clonotype: At one end, the junction sequence differs from germline, possibly due to a read error. The rearrangement joins TRBV7-7 to TRBJ2-1, with D perhaps TRBD1 (6 bases). CDR3 length equals 15 residues. Germline CDR1 SSHAT, CDR2 FNYEAQ (reference sequence). CDR3 DNA sequence: TGTGCTAGCAGCGCACGACAGGCGTATAACAATGAGCAGTTCTTC. This translates into CASSARQAYNNEQFF.

The gene calls are TRBV9 and TRBJ1-6; no reliable D call. V shed 4 bases and J shed 7 bases, with 12 bases lying between them. This CDR3 spans 14 amino acids. CDR1 is SGDLS and CDR2 is YYNGEE in the germline V gene. The CDR3 is CASSLVPMNSPLHF. For the CDR3, the DNA is TGTGCCAGCAGCCTGGTGCCGATGAATTCACCCCTCCACTTT.

About this clonotype itself: An end of the junction does not agree with germline; a read error may underlie this. V usage is TRBV12-3 or TRBV12-4 and J usage is TRBJ2-1; D is unclear. The CDR3 sequence is 12 residues long. Written as DNA, the CDR3 is TGTGCCAGCAGTTCGCCCTACGATGAGCAGTTCTTC. Translated, it gives CASSSPYDEQFF.

This rearrangement joins TRBV20-1 to TRBJ2-1; TRBD1 or TRBD2 may be the D gene (6 bases each). Germline CDR1 and CDR2: DFQATT and SNEGSKA (reference sequence). The CDR3 extends over 17 amino acids. V lost 3 bases to trimming and J lost 0 bases, with 18 bases between them. This CDR3 reads CSARSASGASSYNEQFF. The CDR3 DNA sequence: TGCAGTGCTAGGTCTGCGTCGGGGGCCAGCTCCTACAATGAGCAGTTCTTC.

The V and J genes are TRBV20-1 and TRBJ2-3; TRBD2 is a possible D gene (6 bases). The V end was cut by 6 bases, the J end by 1 base, with 17 bases between. The germline gives CDR1 DFQATT, CDR2 SNEGSKA (reference sequence). This CDR3 spans 15 amino acids. The CDR3 loop is CSARPGTLGTDTQYF. The CDR3 coding sequence is TGCAGTGCCCGGCCCGGGACTTTGGGCACAGATACGCAGTATTTT.

The gene calls are TRBV29-1 and TRBJ2-3, with TRBD2 identical over 8 bases. V dropped 6 bases and J dropped 2; count of bases not matched to a gene: 7. Germline CDR1 is SQVTM and CDR2 is ANQGSEA. The CDR3 spans 14 residues. The CDR3 DNA follows: TGCAGCGTCCCCCCGCGGGGGGACACAGATACGCAGTATTTT. It codes for CSVPPRGDTDTQYF.

V usage is TRBV15 and J usage is TRBJ2-1; weak D call: TRBD1 (5 bases). The CDR3 spans 14 residues. The germline V gene has CDR1 LNHNV and CDR2 YYDKDF (reference sequence). Trimming removed 0 bases at V and 9 bases at J, with 12 bases between. DNA for the CDR3: TGTGCCACCAGCAGAGAGGGGCTAGTGGCTGAGCAGTTCTTC. It codes for CATSREGLVAEQFF.

The gene calls are TRBV18 and TRBJ2-7; 7 positions agree with TRBD2. The CDR3 consists of 14 residues. J lost 4 bases, V lost 4 bases, and 7 bases had no gene match. Germline CDR1 reads KGHSH; CDR2 reads LQKENI. CDR3 sequence reads: CASSHSREGYEQYF. The DNA of the CDR3 is TGTGCCAGCTCACACTCGAGGGAGGGGTACGAGCAGTACTTC. Variable domain in full (rest from reference TRBV18 and TRBJ2-7): NAGVMQNPRHLVRRRGQEARLRCSPMKGHSHVYWYRQLPEEGLKFMVYLQKENIIDESGMPKERFSAEFPKEGPSILRIQQVVRGDSAAYFCASSHSREGYEQYFGPGTRLTVT.

At least ten counts were recorded for this clonotype. This chain links TRBV29-1 with TRBJ2-4; D gene unclear. V was shortened by 6 bases and J by 1 base, with 13 bases between the two germline ends. Germline CDR1 is SQVTM and CDR2 is ANQGSEA. This CDR3 comprises 14 residues. The CDR3 reads CSVSLRVAKNIQYF. In DNA form, the CDR3 reads TGCAGCGTCAGTTTAAGGGTGGCCAAAAACATTCAGTACTTC.

This clonotype came up a few times. This chain uses TRBV12-3 or TRBV12-4 with TRBJ2-1; TRBD2 agrees at 12 bases. The CDR3 contains 19 residues. The V gene end was trimmed by 1 base and the J gene end by 3 bases; junction bases not matched to a gene: 10. The CDR3 DNA follows: TGTGCCAGCAGTTTAGTCCCCGTACTAGCGGGGGGCGTCTACAATGAGCAGTTCTTC. This codes for CASSLVPVLAGGVYNEQFF.

The chain joins TRBV20-1 to TRBJ1-2; D is perhaps TRBD1 (5 bases). V lost 0 bases and J 4 bases, leaving 15 bases between the germline ends. The CDR3 is made up of 15 amino acids. CDR1 DFQATT and CDR2 SNEGSKA come from the germline V gene (reference sequence). The CDR3 nucleotides read TGCAGTGCTAGAGAGGGGCAGGGAAGGCTCTATGGCTACACCTTC. It yields the protein CSAREGQGRLYGYTF.

The chain joins TRBV3-1 to TRBJ2-5; 10 bases map to TRBD2. The germline V gene has CDR1 LGHDT and CDR2 YNNKEL (reference sequence). V lost 2 bases to trimming and J lost 11 bases; unmatched junction nucleotides: 23. The CDR3 covers 19 residues. This CDR3 reads CASSQSYLPGTSAWDEQYF. CDR3 in DNA: TGTGCCAGCAGCCAAAGCTATTTACCCGGGACTAGCGCATGGGATGAGCAGTACTTC.

V and J are TRBV20-1 and TRBJ2-1; D is possibly TRBD1 (5 bases). The CDR3 extends over 14 amino acids. Germline V gene lookup returns CDR1 DFQATT and CDR2 SNEGSKA (reference sequence). Trimming removed 0 bases from V and 5 bases from J, with 11 bases in between. CDR3 sequence: CSAREKGIDNEQFF. DNA of the CDR3: TGCAGTGCTAGAGAGAAGGGGATCGACAATGAGCAGTTCTTC.

The table lists this clonotype with many counts. The V gene is TRBV12-3 or TRBV12-4, the J gene TRBJ2-1; TRBD1 agrees at 7 bases. This CDR3 comprises 13 residues. V was pared by 8 bases and J by 3 bases, with 4 bases of the junction left unmatched. The CDR3 sequence is CASATGNYNEQFF. The CDR3 DNA sequence: TGTGCCAGCGCGACAGGGAACTACAATGAGCAGTTCTTC.

V and J are TRBV7-6 and TRBJ2-1; TRBD2 matches at 13 bases. The CDR3 has 16 amino acids. V shed 4 bases and J 10 bases; nucleotides not matched to a gene: 10. The germline gives CDR1 SGHVS, CDR2 FNYEAQ. CDR3 protein: CASSYPGTSGVSEQFF. CDR3 in DNA: TGTGCCAGCAGCTACCCGGGGACTAGCGGGGTTAGCGAGCAGTTCTTC.

The chain links TRBV20-1 to TRBJ2-3; no reliable D call. CDR3 length equals 11 residues. The germline CDR1 and CDR2 sequences are DFQATT and SNEGSKA (reference sequence). This CDR3 is CSGLNADTQYF. CDR3 in DNA: TGCAGCGGTCTCAATGCAGATACGCAGTATTTT.

This clonotype was seen a few times. This chain links TRBV7-2 with TRBJ1-2; D call uncertain. The CDR3 sequence is 13 residues long. V shed 5 bases and J shed 4 bases, with 11 bases lying between them. The germline CDR1 and CDR2 sequences are SGHTA and FQGNSA. The CDR3 region has the DNA TGTGCCAGCAGCGATCGTCTTGGCTATGGCTACACCTTC. Its translation: CASSDRLGYGYTF.

V usage is TRBV10-3 and J usage is TRBJ2-5; TRBD1 might be the D (6 bases). The V gene's germline CDR1 is ENHRY and CDR2 SYGVKD. Trimming shortened V by 4 bases and J by 0 bases, and 9 bases separated the two germline ends. The CDR3 contains 14 residues. CDR3 sequence: CAISGNRDQETQYF. In DNA form, the CDR3 reads TGTGCCATCAGTGGAAACAGGGACCAAGAGACCCAGTACTTC.

Only one count was recorded for this clonotype. The J gene is TRBJ1-6, the V gene TRBV6-5; 9 positions match TRBD1. The CDR3 consists of 15 residues. The V gene's germline CDR1 is MNHEY and CDR2 SVGAGI. J was trimmed by 6 bases and V by 2 bases; bases with no gene match: 2. The CDR3, as DNA: TGTGCCAGCAGTTACGGACAGGGGCTTAATTCACCCCTCCACTTT. Translation: CASSYGQGLNSPLHF.